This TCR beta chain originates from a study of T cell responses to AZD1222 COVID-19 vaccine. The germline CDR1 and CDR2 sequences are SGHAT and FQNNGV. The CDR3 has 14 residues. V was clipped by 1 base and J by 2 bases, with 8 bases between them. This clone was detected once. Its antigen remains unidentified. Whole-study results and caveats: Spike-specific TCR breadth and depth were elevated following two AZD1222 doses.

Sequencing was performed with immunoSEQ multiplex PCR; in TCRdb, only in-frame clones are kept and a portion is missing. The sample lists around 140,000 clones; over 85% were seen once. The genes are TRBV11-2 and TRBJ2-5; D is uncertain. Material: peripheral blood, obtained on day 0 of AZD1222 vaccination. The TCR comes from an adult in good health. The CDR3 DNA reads TGTGCCAGCAGCTTAGGGTGGATACAAGAGACCCAGTACTTC. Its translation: CASSLGWIQETQYF.